This TCR beta chain comes out of a study of blood T cell repertoires in COVID-19. Study as a whole: Nucleic acid was either cDNA or gDNA, and it came from T cells, B-cell-depleted T cells, or PBMCs.

Measured with immunoSEQ multiplex PCR; TCRdb has only the in-frame clones, and not every one. The sample has some 25,000 clones, about nine tenths seen once; the top ten hold approximately 9.9%. The CDR3 covers 15 residues. Germline lookup yields CDR1 SGHVS and CDR2 FNYEAQ. V was pared by 1 base and J by 2 bases, with 4 bases of the junction left unmatched. The chain has TRBV7-6 and TRBJ2-5; 7 nucleotides agree with TRBD2. What was sequenced was peripheral blood. This TCR was sampled from a man between 65 and 79 years old with acute or convalescent COVID-19. CDR3 loop: CASSLGGGLQETQYF. CDR3 bases: TGTGCCAGCAGCTTAGGGGGAGGGCTACAAGAGACCCAGTACTTC.